One and the same sample provided the 18 T cell receptor beta chains below, sequenced in a study of Ad26.COV2.S vaccination and SARS-CoV-2 variants. Sequenced by immunoSEQ multiplex PCR; TCRdb stores in-frame clones only, minus some. This sample has about 470,000 clones, with less than 95% found just once. Treatment noted: some 19 received Ad26.COV2.S at low or high dose, single or two shots; about 5 received placebo; per-sample allocation not given. Sampling was performed 63 days after the first vaccine or placebo injection. The source material was peripheral blood, sampled in a trial of Ad26.COV2.S vaccine versus placebo. These receptor sequences come from a person between 18 and 59 years old who received the Ad26.COV2.S COVID-19 vaccine or a placebo.

The CDR3 nucleotides read TGTGCCAGCAGCAAAGTGGGACAGGACAATGAGCAGTTCTTC. This gives the protein CASSKVGQDNEQFF. The rearrangement joins TRBV6-4 to TRBJ2-1, with TRBD1 identical over 8 bases. The germline V gene encodes CDR1 MRHNA and CDR2 SNTAGT. The CDR3 loop spans 14 amino acids. J was trimmed by 5 bases and V by 6 bases; bases with no gene match: 6.

This sequence joins TRBV7-3 and TRBJ2-2; TRBD2 agrees at 8 bases. In germline, CDR1 is SGHTA, CDR2 FQGTGA. There are 14 residues in the CDR3. V shed 5 bases, J shed 8 bases, and the junction held 7 bases outside the gene matches. CDR3 DNA sequence: TGTGCCAGCAGCACCTCTAGCGGGTTGGGGGAGCTGTTTTTT. The encoded protein is CASSTSSGLGELFF.

The gene calls are TRBV28 and TRBJ2-5, with TRBD2 as a possible D gene (5 bases). This CDR3 has 14 residues. The germline V gene has CDR1 MDHEN and CDR2 SYDVKM. V was trimmed by 6 bases and J by 5 bases, leaving 16 bases between them. CDR3 coding DNA: TGTGCCAGCAGCCACCTCGGGGAGAAGGAGACCCAGTACTTC. Protein sequence: CASSHLGEKETQYF.

The chain carries TRBV18 and TRBJ1-2; 7 nucleotides match TRBD1. The trim removed 0 bases at V and 4 bases at J, leaving 11 bases unmatched. The CDR3 runs 17 residues. Germline V gives CDR1 KGHSH, CDR2 LQKENI. The DNA of the CDR3 is TGTGCCAGCTCACCACCTGGTCAGGGGGGCGGCGGCTATGGCTACACCTTC. Protein product: CASSPPGQGGGGYGYTF.

This chain uses TRBV5-1 with TRBJ2-1; D unclear. The ends were cut back, 2 bases at V and 5 bases at J, with 11 bases in the middle. CDR3 size: 14 residues. Germline V lookup: CDR1 SGHRS, CDR2 YFSETQ. The CDR3 is CASSFDIQDNEQFF. CDR3 nucleotides: TGCGCCAGCAGCTTCGACATACAAGACAATGAGCAGTTCTTC.

The rearrangement uses TRBV24-1 and TRBJ1-2, with D maybe TRBD1 (6 bases). V was shortened by 5 bases and J by 6 bases, with 15 bases between the two germline ends. Germline CDR1 KGHDR, CDR2 SFDVKD. The length of the CDR3 is 14 residues. The CDR3 region is CATSVGGLLDGYTF. CDR3 nucleotides: TGTGCCACCAGTGTAGGGGGGTTGCTGGATGGCTACACCTTC.

The J gene is TRBJ2-3, the V gene TRBV2; perhaps TRBD2 as D (5 bases). The V gene's germline CDR1 is SNHLY and CDR2 FYNNEI. This CDR3 is built from 13 residues. The V end lost 4 bases, the J end lost 5 bases, and 10 bases lay between the germline ends. As DNA, the CDR3 is TGTGCCAGCAGTGGACTTGGAGGAGATACGCAGTATTTT. Translating gives CASSGLGGDTQYF. Using reference TRBV2 and TRBJ2-3 for the parts outside the CDR3, the full variable domain is EPEVTQTPSHQVTQMGQEVILRCVPISNHLYFYWYRQILGQKVEFLVSFYNNEISEKSEIFDDQFSVERPDGSNFTLKIRSTKLEDSAMYFCASSGLGGDTQYFGPGTRLTVL.

The chain recombines TRBV28 with TRBJ2-5; TRBD1 agrees at 7 bases. In germline, CDR1 is MDHEN, CDR2 SYDVKM. CDR3 length: 14 amino acids. J lost 2 bases, V lost 5 bases, and 5 bases had no gene match. CDR3 region: CASSMGQLQETQYF. CDR3 bases: TGTGCCAGCAGTATGGGACAGCTACAAGAGACCCAGTACTTC.

This clone was seen more than once but under ten times. The chain recombines TRBV7-3 with TRBJ2-1; possibly TRBD1 for D (5 bases). The V end was cut by 5 bases, the J end by 3 bases, with 14 bases between. This CDR3 spans 15 amino acids. Germline-derived CDR1 and CDR2 are SGHTA and FQGTGA. The CDR3 DNA is TGTGCCAGCAGCCCACAGGCGGACGTCTACAATGAGCAGTTCTTC. Translated: CASSPQADVYNEQFF.

The chain has TRBV10-3 and TRBJ2-7; 7 nucleotides agree with TRBD1. V lost 9 bases, J lost 0 bases, and 2 bases stayed unmatched. Germline CDR1 ENHRY, CDR2 SYGVKD. This CDR3 has 12 residues. In DNA, the CDR3 is TGTGCCATAGGACAGGACTCCTACGAGCAGTACTTC. It specifies CAIGQDSYEQYF.

The chain links TRBV25-1 to TRBJ1-4; 9 bases align to TRBD1. The CDR3 runs 17 residues. V gave up 3 bases and J gave up 7 bases; unmatched junction bases: 12. CDR1 MGHDK and CDR2 SYGVNS come from the germline V gene. CDR3 protein: CASSDLRQGDFREKLFF. The CDR3 nucleotides read TGTGCCAGCAGTGACCTAAGACAGGGGGATTTTCGTGAAAAACTGTTTTTT.

The V call is TRBV6-6, the J call TRBJ2-1; either TRBD1 or TRBD2 may supply D (5 bases each). V was clipped by 6 bases and J by 4 bases, with 16 bases between them. The CDR3 spans 15 residues. CDR1 and CDR2 (germline): MNHNY, SVGAGI (reference sequence). The CDR3 sequence is CASRLWDAGYNEQFF. The CDR3 DNA follows: TGTGCCAGCAGGTTATGGGACGCTGGATACAATGAGCAGTTCTTC.

V gene TRBV5-4 combines with J gene TRBJ1-4, with 8 bases matching TRBD1. V lost 2 bases to trimming and J lost 0 bases; unmatched junction nucleotides: 12. The V gene's germline CDR1 is SGHNT and CDR2 YYREEE (reference sequence). CDR3 length: 19 residues. The CDR3 region is CASSFKTGASIATNEKLFF. For the CDR3, the DNA is TGTGCCAGCAGCTTTAAGACAGGGGCGTCAATTGCAACTAATGAAAAACTGTTTTTT.

This sequence joins TRBV15 and TRBJ2-3; D may be TRBD2 (6 bases). Per germline, CDR1 LNHNV and CDR2 YYDKDF (reference sequence). With 4 bases removed from V and 3 bases from J, the gap between germline ends came to 14 bases. The CDR3 covers 15 residues. CDR3 nucleotide sequence: TGTGCCACCAGCATGGAGGGGAAGGGAACAGATACGCAGTATTTT. Amino acid sequence: CATSMEGKGTDTQYF.

This chain joins TRBV10-3 and TRBJ2-2; 11 bases agree with TRBD2. The CDR3 has 17 residues. After removal of 3 bases from V and 1 base from J, the junction contained 4 bases not matched to a gene. Germline CDR1 is ENHRY and CDR2 is SYGVKD. The CDR3 nucleotides are TGTGCCATCAGTGAACCGGGACTAGCGGAGAACACCGGGGAGCTGTTTTTT. Its protein is CAISEPGLAENTGELFF.

This clone has just a few counts. The CDR3 nucleotides are TGTGCCAGCAGTCCGACAGGGCTAAATCAGCCCCAGCATTTT. Protein: CASSPTGLNQPQHF. The rearrangement links TRBV6-4 to TRBJ1-5; TRBD1 matches 7 bases. Unmatched junction bases numbered 5, after V lost 5 bases and J lost 4 bases. The CDR3 extends over 14 amino acids. In germline, CDR1 is MRHNA, CDR2 SNTAGT.

The rearrangement joins TRBV9 to TRBJ1-3; D is perhaps TRBD1 (5 bases). The CDR3 contains 15 residues. CDR1 and CDR2 (germline): SGDLS, YYNGEE. Trimming removed 3 bases from V and 0 bases from J, with 10 bases in between. The DNA of the CDR3 is TGTGCCAGCAGCGCCGGACATGACTCTGGAAACACCATATATTTT. It codes for CASSAGHDSGNTIYF.

The CDR3 sequence: CASSLSWSSDEQYF. The CDR3 region has the DNA TGTGCCAGCAGTTTATCCTGGTCTTCTGACGAGCAGTACTTC. The genes are TRBV28 and TRBJ2-7; D ambiguous. The CDR3 extends over 14 amino acids. The V gene's germline CDR1 is MDHEN and CDR2 SYDVKM. The V end was cut by 1 base, the J end by 5 bases, with 12 bases between.